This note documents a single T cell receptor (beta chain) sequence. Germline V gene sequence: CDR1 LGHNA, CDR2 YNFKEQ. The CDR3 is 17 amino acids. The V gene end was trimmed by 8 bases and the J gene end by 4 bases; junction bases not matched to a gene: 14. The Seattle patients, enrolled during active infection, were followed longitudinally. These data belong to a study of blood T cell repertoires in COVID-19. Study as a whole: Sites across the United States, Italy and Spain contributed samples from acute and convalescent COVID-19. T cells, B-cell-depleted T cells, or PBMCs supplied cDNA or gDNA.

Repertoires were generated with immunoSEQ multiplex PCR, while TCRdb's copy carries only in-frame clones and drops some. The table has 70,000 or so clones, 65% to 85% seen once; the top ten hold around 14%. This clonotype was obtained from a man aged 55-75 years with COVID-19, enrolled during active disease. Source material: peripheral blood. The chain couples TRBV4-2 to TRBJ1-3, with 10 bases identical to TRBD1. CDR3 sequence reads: CASAQSEGTGEGNTIYF. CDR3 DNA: TGTGCCAGCGCCCAAAGCGAGGGGACAGGGGAAGGAAACACCATATATTTT.